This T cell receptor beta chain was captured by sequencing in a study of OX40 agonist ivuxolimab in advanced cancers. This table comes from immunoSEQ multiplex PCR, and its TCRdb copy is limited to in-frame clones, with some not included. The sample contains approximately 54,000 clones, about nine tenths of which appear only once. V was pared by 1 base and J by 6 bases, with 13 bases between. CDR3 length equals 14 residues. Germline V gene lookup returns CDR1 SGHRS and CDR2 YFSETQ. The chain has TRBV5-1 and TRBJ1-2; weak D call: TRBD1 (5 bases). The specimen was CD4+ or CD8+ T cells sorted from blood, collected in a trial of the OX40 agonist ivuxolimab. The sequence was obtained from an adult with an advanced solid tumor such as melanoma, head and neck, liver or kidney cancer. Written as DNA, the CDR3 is TGCGCCAGCAGCTTGTCTGGCAGGGCGGATGGCTACACCTTC. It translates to CASSLSGRADGYTF. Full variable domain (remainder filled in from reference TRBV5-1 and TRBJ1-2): KAGVTQTPRYLIKTRGQQVTLSCSPISGHRSVSWYQQTPGQGLQFLFEYFSETQRNKGNFPGRFSGRQFSNSRSEMNVSTLELGDSALYLCASSLSGRADGYTFGSGTRLTVV.